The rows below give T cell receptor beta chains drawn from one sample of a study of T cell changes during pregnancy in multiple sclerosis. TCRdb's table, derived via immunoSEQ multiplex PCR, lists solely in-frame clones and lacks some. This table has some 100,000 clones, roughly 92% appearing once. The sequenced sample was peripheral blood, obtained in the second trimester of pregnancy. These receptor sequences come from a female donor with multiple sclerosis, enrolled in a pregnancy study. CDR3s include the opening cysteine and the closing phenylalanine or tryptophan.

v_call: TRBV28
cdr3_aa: CASSLTGTYGYTF

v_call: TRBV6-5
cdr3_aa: CASSYDFSGGPDTQYF

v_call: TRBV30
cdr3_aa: CAWSGQGVGETQYF

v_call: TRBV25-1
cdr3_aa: CASSDLEGIRSYNEQFF

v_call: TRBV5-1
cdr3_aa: CASSLWRGKETQYF

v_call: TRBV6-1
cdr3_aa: CASSALGRNEKLFF

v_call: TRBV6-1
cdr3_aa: CASSSFGQGGQPQHF

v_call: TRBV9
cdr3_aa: CASSVSSGDGETQYF

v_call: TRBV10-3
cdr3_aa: CAISGTEETQYF

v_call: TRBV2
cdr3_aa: CASTLWDSSQETQYF

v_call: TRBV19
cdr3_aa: CATHSGQGRGYGYTF

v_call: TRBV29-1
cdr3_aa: CSVEGGGWSYNEQFF

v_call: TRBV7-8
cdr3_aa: CASSLFDSQETISYEQYF

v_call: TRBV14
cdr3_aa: CASSQDLGARDPNYGYTF

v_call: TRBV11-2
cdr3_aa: CASSVGLAGVYEQYF

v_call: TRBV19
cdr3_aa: CASSSGGAYTEAFF

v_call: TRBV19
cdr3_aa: CATNHGSREKLFF

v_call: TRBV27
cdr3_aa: CASRVLQGGRYGYTF

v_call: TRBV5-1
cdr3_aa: CASRALGTGNIQYF

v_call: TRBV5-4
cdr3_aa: CASSLDRYEQYF

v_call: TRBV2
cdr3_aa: CASSDREAFF

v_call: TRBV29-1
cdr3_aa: CSVEGGGASNEQFF

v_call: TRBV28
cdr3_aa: CASSTFVRLRNYGYTF

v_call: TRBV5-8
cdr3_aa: CASSLAGDLTRETQYF

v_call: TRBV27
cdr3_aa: CASRTATYEQYF

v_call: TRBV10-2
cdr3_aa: CASSDNGVSQPQHF

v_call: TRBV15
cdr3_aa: CATSGSGRRSEAFF

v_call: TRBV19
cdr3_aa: CASSLGTVSNQPQHF

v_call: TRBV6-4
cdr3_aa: CASKGGRENEQFF

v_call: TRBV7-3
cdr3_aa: CASSLNGGTGANVLTF

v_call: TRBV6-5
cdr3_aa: CASSYSGGNQPQHF

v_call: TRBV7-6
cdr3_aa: CASSRQFSSYEQYF

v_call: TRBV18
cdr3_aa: CASSPSGDSYEQYF

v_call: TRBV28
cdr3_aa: CASSWQRSYEQYF

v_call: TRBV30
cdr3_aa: CAWSAPSTGVLSYEQYF

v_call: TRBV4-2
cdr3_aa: CASSRDKQGAYEKLFF

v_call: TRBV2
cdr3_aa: CASLAPGNTIYF

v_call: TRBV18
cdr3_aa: CASSPGTAANTGELFF

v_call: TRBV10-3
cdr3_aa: CAISSKGPRDYGYTF

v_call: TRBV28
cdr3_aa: CASGDWRGAPLNYEQYF

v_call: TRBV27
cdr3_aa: CASRRTGEDGYTF

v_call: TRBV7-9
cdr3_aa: CASSLTGLSWEQFF

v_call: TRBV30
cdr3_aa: CAWSRNRGNGNTIYF

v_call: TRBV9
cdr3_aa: CASSVTSGSNTGELFF

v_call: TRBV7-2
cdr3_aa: CASSLGLQPQHF

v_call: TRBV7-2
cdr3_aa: CASSAFGRDSNPNSPLHF

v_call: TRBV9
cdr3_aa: CASSVDTLGEQYF